Given below is one TCR beta chain in context. This entry is derived from a study of cytomegalovirus exposure and HLA in healthy donors. Background on the study: Earlier work reported approximately 110 million unique TCR beta sequences from 150 million to 200 million T cells.

V was trimmed by 0 bases and J by 4 bases, leaving 7 bases between them. Germline-derived CDR1 and CDR2 are SGDLS and YYNGEE. The CDR3 runs to 14 residues. Primers included in the PCR were 60 Vbeta and 13 Jbeta primers. Clones were sequenced by immunoSEQ multiplex PCR, and TCRdb holds only the in-frame ones, with some missing. The data contain some 98,000 clones, roughly three quarters of them seen just once; the ten biggest clones take up less than 10%. Those who donated were healthy bone marrow donors. The receptor was derived from a female donor in good health and CMV-seronegative. Material: PBMCs. The chain joins TRBV9 to TRBJ2-2, with D tentatively TRBD1 (5 bases). The CDR3 DNA reads TGTGCCAGCAGCGTAGGGGGCAGCACCGGGGAGCTGTTTTTT. Translating it yields CASSVGGSTGELFF.